Each of the 6 T cell receptor beta chains below was sequenced from the same sample in a study of blood T cell repertoires in COVID-19. Method: immunoSEQ multiplex PCR; TCRdb's copy keeps in-frame clones and lacks some. The sample contains fewer than 85,000 clones, over 65% of which appear only once. The material sequenced was peripheral blood. These receptors came from a woman aged 55-75 years with acute or convalescent COVID-19.

The V and J genes are TRBV21-1 and TRBJ2-1; the table's D call, TRBD2, was not checked against the DNA. TRBV21-1 is recorded as a pseudogene. This CDR3 is 22 amino acids long. CDR3 sequence: CSPPAAKRQTTGTSGSIHEQFF. CDR3 nucleotide sequence: TGTTCGCCACCAGCAGCAAAGAGACAAACGACAGGGACTAGCGGGAGTATTCATGAGCAGTTCTTC.

The chain has TRBV15 and TRBJ2-3; no clear D gene. Germline assignment: CDR1 LNHNV and CDR2 YYDKDF (reference sequence). This CDR3 is 13 amino acids long. V lost 0 bases and J 8 bases, leaving 9 bases between the germline ends. The CDR3 spells CATSREERVTQYF. CDR3 nucleotides: TGTGCCACCAGCAGAGAGGAACGGGTTACGCAGTATTTT. Supplemented by reference TRBV15 and TRBJ2-3, the full variable domain reads DAMVIQNPRYQVTQFGKPVTLSCSQTLNHNVMYWYQQKSSQAPKLLFHYYDKDFNNEADTPDNFQSRRPNTSFCFLDIRSPGLGDTAMYLCATSREERVTQYFGPGTRLTVL.

This chain connects TRBV7-9 to TRBJ1-2, with no clear D. V lost 5 bases, J lost 2 bases, and 9 bases lay in between. This CDR3 spans 13 amino acids. CDR1 SEHNR and CDR2 FQNEAQ come from the germline V gene (reference sequence). The CDR3 region is CASSRRLNYGYTF. Here the CDR3 DNA reads TGTGCCAGCAGCCGTCGGTTGAACTATGGCTACACCTTC.

The chain has TRBV2 and TRBJ1-3; D is unclear. Between the trimmed V and J ends, which lost 3 bases and 4 bases, there was a span of 10 bases. This CDR3 region has 14 residues. In germline, CDR1 is SNHLY, CDR2 FYNNEI. The CDR3 DNA reads TGTGCCAGCAGTGAGGGAGCGAGGGGAAACACCATATATTTT. This sequence encodes CASSEGARGNTIYF.

The rearrangement joins TRBV5-4 to TRBJ2-7, with D tentatively TRBD1 (6 bases). Germline V CDR1 and CDR2: SGHNT, YYREEE (reference sequence). This CDR3 region has 15 residues. Deletions cut 3 bases from V and 0 bases from J, with 13 bases between. The CDR3 is CASSSPTGGSYEQYF. CDR3 bases: TGTGCCAGCAGCTCTCCGACAGGTGGCTCCTACGAGCAGTACTTC.

The chain carries TRBV10-3 and TRBJ2-3; 15 nucleotides match TRBD2. Germline V gene lookup returns CDR1 ENHRY and CDR2 SYGVKD. CDR3 length: 14 amino acids. Trimming at V came to 11 bases and at J to 4 bases, leaving 4 bases not matched to a gene. CDR3 sequence reads: CASGLAGGADTQYF. The CDR3 DNA follows: TGTGCCTCAGGACTAGCGGGAGGGGCAGATACGCAGTATTTT.